This TCR beta chain was documented in a study of glioma-infiltrating T cells after dendritic cell vaccination (dated by TCRdb to about 2016). For the study in its entirety: The cohort included approximately 15 glioblastoma patients drawn from Phase I and II dendritic cell vaccination trials, of whom 9 were newly diagnosed and 6 had recurrent disease. Patients received autologous tumor lysate-pulsed dendritic cell vaccination between 2003 and 2012. The vaccine was prepared from monocyte-derived dendritic cells that were cultured for seven days with IL-4 and GM-CSF and then pulsed overnight with autologous tumor lysate. Each patient got three intradermal injections of the dendritic cell vaccine, spaced at biweekly intervals, in the arm below the axilla. Tumor-infiltrating lymphocyte content was quantified and tumor and blood repertoires were compared in dendritic cell-vaccinated glioblastoma patients by deep sequencing of TCR beta CDR3 regions. Survival after dendritic cell vaccination was correlated with TCR sequencing metrics, including TIL content and tumor-blood repertoire overlap.

Using the immunoSEQ assay, TCRB CDR3 regions were amplified from 1.5 to 2 micrograms of genomic DNA, or from all available DNA when less than that was on hand. For multiplex PCR, 60 forward primers for TCR V beta segments and 13 reverse primers for J beta segments were used. To estimate the number of reads per starting template, synthetic control templates were added to each sample at limiting dilution. The Illumina HiSeq System generated 87 bp sequencing reads. Processing in the source paper ran as follows. PCR and sequencing errors were removed by a nearest neighbor algorithm that merged closely related sequences. TCR overlap was measured as the percentage of unique tumor TCR beta sequences that were also present in the peripheral blood of the same patient. The immuneACCESS repertoire file appears here via TCRdb, limited to in-frame rearrangements. These files lack a portion of the clones; in checked studies, under half of the deficit traces to unresolved V genes, and the cause of the others is not known. V and J calls and clone size are as listed in that table; D and trimming were resolved from the DNA. Here the sample has approximately 91,000 clones; over 75% occur a single time. Clones ranked in the top ten supply approximately 2.1% of the sample.

Results the study describes overall, beyond this receptor: The cohort was small and heterogeneous, with few patients having full blood and tumor sets and even fewer initial-recurrent tumor pairs. After dendritic cell vaccination, a higher estimated pretreatment TIL content predicted longer time to progression and longer overall survival. The response model built on TCR overlap across three groups was characterized as speculative, with prospective validation still needed. No direct relationship between TCR clonality and survival was found, suggesting that a diverse polyclonal response may matter.

The sample's time point label is to be understood as: after dendritic cell vaccination, including at tumor progression/relapse. Selection of patients required sufficient residual fresh-frozen tumor tissue and over two years of available survival data. Molecular status otherwise varied across the glioblastoma patients, but none of them carried an isocitrate dehydrogenase mutation. PBMC were collected before vaccination, two weeks after the third vaccination, and at tumor progression if progression occurred. Genomic DNA was extracted with the Qiagen DNeasy Blood extraction Kit. A word on this clone: This clone's antigen is unknown. Base-call qualities are not available, and no considerably larger clone is one nucleotide away.

This material consisted of blood, taken after dendritic cell vaccination. The receptor was isolated from a human donor with glioblastoma.

The DNA sequence reads TGTGCCAGCAGCCCTCAAGGGGGCATGAACACTGAAGCTTTCTTT. It encodes CASSPQGGMNTEAFF. Recombination linked TRBV7-9 to TRBJ1-1; 7 bases in the middle match TRBD1. The CDR3 contains 15 residues, cysteine and phenylalanine counted. Only CDR3 DNA remains: 45 bases, in frame from the first base. From V the trimming removes 5 bases and from J it removes 0 bases, while the gene matches leave 6 bases of the junction unaccounted for. Taken from the germline V gene (reference sequence), the CDR1 and CDR2 loops are SEHNR and FQNEAQ.